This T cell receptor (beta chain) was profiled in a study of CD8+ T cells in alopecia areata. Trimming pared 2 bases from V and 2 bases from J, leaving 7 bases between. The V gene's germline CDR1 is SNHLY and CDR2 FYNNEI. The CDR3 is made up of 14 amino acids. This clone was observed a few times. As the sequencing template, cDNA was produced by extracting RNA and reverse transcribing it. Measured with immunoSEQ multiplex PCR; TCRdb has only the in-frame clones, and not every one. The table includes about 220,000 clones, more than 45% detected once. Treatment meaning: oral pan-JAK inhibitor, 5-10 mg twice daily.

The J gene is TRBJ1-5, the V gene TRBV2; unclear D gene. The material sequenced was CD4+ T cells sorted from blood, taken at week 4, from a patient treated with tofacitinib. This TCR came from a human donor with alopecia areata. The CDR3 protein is CASSELIGNQPQHF. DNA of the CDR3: TGTGCCAGCAGTGAATTGATAGGCAATCAGCCCCAGCATTTT.